This T cell receptor (beta chain) was sequenced for a study of OX40 agonist ivuxolimab in advanced cancers. Assay: immunoSEQ multiplex PCR; the TCRdb copy retains only in-frame clones and omits some. The sample lists roughly 79,000 clones; 92% were seen once. This clone has just a few counts. The input for sequencing was CD4+ or CD8+ T cells sorted from blood, taken in a trial of the OX40 agonist ivuxolimab. This TCR derives from an adult with an advanced solid tumor such as melanoma, head and neck, liver or kidney cancer.

The CDR3 is CASSPAGQPNYGYTF. DNA of the CDR3: TGTGCCAGCTCACCAGCGGGACAGCCTAACTATGGCTACACCTTC. The V gene is TRBV18, the J gene TRBJ1-2; 7 nucleotides agree with TRBD1. In germline, CDR1 is KGHSH, CDR2 LQKENI. This CDR3 spans 15 amino acids. V trimming: 2 bases; J trimming: 0 bases; junction bases outside the gene matches: 3.